This passage covers 26 T cell receptor beta chains from one sample sequenced in a study of Tregs in tolerant kidney transplant recipients. Sequenced by immunoSEQ multiplex PCR; TCRdb stores in-frame clones only, minus some. The sample has about 110,000 clones, 90% seen once. Sequenced material: CD4+ T cells from blood, taken before the transplant. All receptors come from a human donor who received a combined kidney and bone marrow transplant.

This CDR3 is CASSPKTGGIIEQYF. The CDR3 region has the DNA TGTGCCAGCAGCCCCAAGACAGGGGGGATTATTGAGCAGTACTTC. The gene calls are TRBV7-8 and TRBJ2-7; 9 bases fit TRBD1. The germline CDR1 and CDR2 sequences are SGHVS and FQNEAQ. V shed 5 bases and J 7 bases; nucleotides not matched to a gene: 12. The CDR3 runs 15 residues.

The rearrangement links TRBV5-1 to TRBJ1-3; D not certain. The CDR3 consists of 14 residues. Germline loops: CDR1 SGHRS, CDR2 YFSETQ. The germline V and J ends were trimmed by 0 bases and 4 bases, with 8 bases remaining between them. CDR3 region: CASSLGSQGNTIYF. The CDR3 DNA follows: TGCGCCAGCAGCTTGGGGTCCCAGGGAAACACCATATATTTT.

The CDR3 coding sequence is TGTGCCAGCAGCCGTACTGGGACTAGGAGGGATGAGCAGTTCTTC. Its translation: CASSRTGTRRDEQFF. The rearrangement uses TRBV5-8 and TRBJ2-1; 8 nucleotides agree with TRBD2. Germline trimming cut 4 bases from V and 8 bases from J; bases unmatched to any gene: 11. CDR3 size: 15 residues. Germline V gene sequence: CDR1 SGHTS, CDR2 YDEGEE.

CDR3 amino acids: CASSPPGAPAAQYF. The CDR3 nucleotides are TGTGCCAGCTCACCACCCGGAGCCCCCGCAGCGCAGTATTTT. This chain links TRBV18 with TRBJ2-3; D not resolved. From germline, CDR1 is KGHSH and CDR2 LQKENI. The CDR3 is made up of 14 amino acids. V lost 0 bases to trimming and J lost 10 bases, with 14 bases between them.

The rearrangement joins TRBV7-5 to TRBJ2-1; the table calls TRBD1, which could not be checked here. TRBV7-5 is deemed a pseudogene. This CDR3 comprises 13 residues. The CDR3 sequence: CVRSQSQVDEQFF. The CDR3 DNA reads TGTGTCAGAAGCCAAAGTCAGGTCGATGAGCAGTTCTTC.

The chain is built from TRBV9 and TRBJ2-3; perhaps TRBD1 as D (6 bases). Trimming stripped 4 bases from V and 1 base from J, with 13 bases between. From germline, CDR1 is SGDLS and CDR2 YYNGEE. The CDR3 has 15 amino acids. CDR3 sequence (DNA): TGTGCCAGCAGCCTGGACAGTCTTGGCACAGATACGCAGTATTTT. This sequence encodes CASSLDSLGTDTQYF.

This clone came up once. The rearrangement joins TRBV7-2 to TRBJ1-1; 9 bases fit TRBD1. CDR1 SGHTA and CDR2 FQGNSA come from the germline V gene. CDR3 length: 15 residues. V dropped 5 bases and J dropped 4; count of bases not matched to a gene: 8. The CDR3 DNA sequence: TGTGCCAGCAGCCCCGCAACAGGGGGCGTCACTGAAGCTTTCTTT. Its protein product is CASSPATGGVTEAFF. The full variable domain, its missing parts supplied by reference TRBV7-2 and TRBJ1-1, is GAGVSQSPSNKVTEKGKDVELRCDPISGHTALYWYRQSLGQGLEFLIYFQGNSAPDKSGLPSDRFSAERTGGSVSTLTIQRTQQEDSAVYLCASSPATGGVTEAFFGQGTRLTVV.

The chain is built from TRBV30 and TRBJ1-1; D uncertain. Trimming took 0 bases from V and 8 from J, leaving 10 bases between them. The length of the CDR3 is 12 residues. From germline, CDR1 is GTSNPN and CDR2 SVGIG (reference sequence). CDR3 sequence: CAWSVIPREAFF. CDR3 DNA sequence: TGTGCCTGGAGTGTAATTCCCCGGGAAGCTTTCTTT.

The chain couples TRBV5-8 to TRBJ2-6, with a possible D match to TRBD2 (6 bases). The length of the CDR3 is 15 residues. CDR1 and CDR2 from the germline V gene are SGHTS and YDEGEE. The germline V and J ends were trimmed by 4 bases and 0 bases, with 8 bases remaining between them. The CDR3 region has the DNA TGTGCCAGCAGCCGGGACTTCTCTGGGGCCAACGTCCTGACTTTC. Translation: CASSRDFSGANVLTF. The whole variable domain, filled in from reference TRBV5-8 and TRBJ2-6, reads EAGVTQSPTHLIKTRGQQATLRCSPISGHTSVYWYQQALGLGLQFLLWYDEGEERNRGNFPPRFSGRQFPNYSSELNVNALELEDSALYLCASSRDFSGANVLTFGAGSRLTVL.

This chain connects TRBV5-8 to TRBJ1-1; 8 bases map to TRBD1. The CDR3 contains 14 residues. The germline CDR1 and CDR2 sequences are SGHTS and YDEGEE. V lost 3 bases to trimming and J lost 3 bases; unmatched junction nucleotides: 4. The CDR3 here is CASSSTGVDTEAFF. CDR3 in DNA: TGTGCCAGCAGCTCGACAGGGGTGGACACTGAAGCTTTCTTT.

CDR3 bases: TGTGCCAGCAGCGACCTAGGCGGGCAGGGAGGGAGTCAGCCCCAGCATTTT. It specifies CASSDLGGQGGSQPQHF. This sequence joins TRBV28 and TRBJ1-5, with D possibly TRBD1 on 5 matching bases. CDR1 MDHEN and CDR2 SYDVKM come from the germline V gene. Between the trimmed V and J ends, which lost 6 bases and 6 bases, there was a span of 24 bases. CDR3 size: 17 residues. The variable domain in full, completed from reference TRBV28 and TRBJ1-5, reads DVKVTQSSRYLVKRTGEKVFLECVQDMDHENMFWYRQDPGLGLRLIYFSYDVKMKEKGDIPEGYSVSREKKERFSLILESASTNQTSMYLCASSDLGGQGGSQPQHFGDGTRLSIL.

This chain joins TRBV7-7 and TRBJ2-5; a possible D gene is TRBD1 (7 bases). The CDR3 length is 15 residues. Trimming shortened V by 0 bases and J by 3 bases, and 11 bases separated the two germline ends. Per germline, CDR1 SSHAT and CDR2 FNYEAQ (reference sequence). The CDR3 DNA reads TGTGCCAGCAGCTTAGCAGGCAGGGGGGAAGAGACCCAGTACTTC. It translates to CASSLAGRGEETQYF.

The chain is built from TRBV6-7 and TRBJ1-2, with TRBD1 as a possible D gene (5 bases). TRBV6-7 qualifies as an ORF whose function is uncertain. The CDR3 totals 15 residues. V lost 4 bases to trimming and J lost 0 bases, with 12 bases between them. The CDR3 DNA sequence: TGTGCCAGCAGTTCCCCGGACACTGCTAACTATGGCTACACCTTC. Encoded protein: CASSSPDTANYGYTF.

The rearrangement uses TRBV30 and TRBJ2-3; 7 nucleotides agree with TRBD2. V shed 8 bases and J 5 bases; nucleotides not matched to a gene: 13. The CDR3 runs to 14 residues. Germline CDR1 GTSNPN, CDR2 SVGIG (reference sequence). The CDR3 DNA reads as TGTGCCGGGGGGGGTTTGGCGGGGTTAGATACGCAGTATTTT. As protein: CAGGGLAGLDTQYF.

This chain connects TRBV15 to TRBJ2-5; tentatively, D is TRBD1 (5 bases). This CDR3 has 14 residues. Trimming pared 0 bases from V and 4 bases from J, leaving 9 bases between. Germline V gives CDR1 LNHNV, CDR2 YYDKDF (reference sequence). CDR3 loop: CATSRDRQGETQYF. CDR3 in DNA: TGTGCCACCAGCAGAGATCGTCAGGGAGAGACCCAGTACTTC.

This clone was picked up many times. The rearrangement joins TRBV2 to TRBJ2-7, with 11 bases fitting TRBD2. Germline V gene lookup returns CDR1 SNHLY and CDR2 FYNNEI. CDR3 length: 15 residues. J was trimmed by 4 bases and V by 3 bases; bases with no gene match: 5. In nucleotides, the CDR3 is TGTGCCAGCAGTGACGCGGGACTAGCGGATTACGAGCAGTACTTC. Protein sequence: CASSDAGLADYEQYF.

The genes are TRBV9 and TRBJ2-1; 10 bases align to TRBD2. V was pared by 3 bases and J by 3 bases, with 3 bases of the junction left unmatched. Germline CDR1 and CDR2: SGDLS and YYNGEE. The length of the CDR3 is 15 residues. The CDR3: CASSGGLASYNEQFF. The DNA for the CDR3 is TGTGCCAGCAGCGGGGGACTAGCGAGCTACAATGAGCAGTTCTTC.

The chain uses TRBV30 and TRBJ1-5; a weak D match, TRBD1 (5 bases). Germline V lookup: CDR1 GTSNPN, CDR2 SVGIG (reference sequence). With 0 bases removed from V and 1 base from J, the gap between germline ends came to 10 bases. The CDR3 has 15 amino acids. The CDR3 nucleotides read TGTGCCTGGAGTGTACGCGGGGCGAGCAATCAGCCCCAGCATTTT. This sequence encodes CAWSVRGASNQPQHF.

The genes are TRBV28 and TRBJ1-1; 9 bases map to TRBD1. Germline lookup yields CDR1 MDHEN and CDR2 SYDVKM. Trimming at V came to 8 bases and at J to 5 bases, leaving 6 bases not matched to a gene. CDR3 length: 13 amino acids. The CDR3 nucleotides read TGTGCCAGCCTGAGGGGGACAGGGACTGAAGCTTTCTTT. Translated, it gives CASLRGTGTEAFF.

This chain uses TRBV7-9 with TRBJ2-6, with D maybe TRBD1 (5 bases). CDR1 SEHNR and CDR2 FQNEAQ come from the germline V gene (reference sequence). The CDR3 extends over 17 amino acids. The V and J ends lost 5 bases and 0 bases respectively, with 14 bases between them. The CDR3 loop reads CASSPTTTGSGANVLTF. In DNA, the CDR3 is TGTGCCAGCAGCCCCACTACAACAGGCTCTGGGGCCAACGTCCTGACTTTC.

The chain carries TRBV7-2 and TRBJ1-2; D may be TRBD1 (5 bases). Trimming cost V 5 bases and J 8 bases, with 21 bases left between them. Per germline, CDR1 SGHTA and CDR2 FQGNSA. The CDR3 runs to 15 residues. The CDR3 region has the DNA TGTGCCAGCAGCCCCTACAGGATCCAGGCGGAAGGCTACACCTTC. Translating gives CASSPYRIQAEGYTF.

The chain links TRBV10-3 to TRBJ1-1; D is uncertain. V dropped 2 bases and J dropped 2 bases, with 9 bases sitting between them. The CDR3 consists of 14 residues. Looked up from germline, CDR1 is ENHRY and CDR2 is SYGVKD. The CDR3: CAISEGPSNTEAFF. The CDR3 nucleotides are TGTGCCATCAGTGAGGGCCCCTCTAACACTGAAGCTTTCTTT.

This chain uses TRBV6-1 with TRBJ1-3; D possibly corresponds to TRBD1 (6 bases). Germline V CDR1 and CDR2: MNHNS, SASEGT. Trimming stripped 9 bases from V and 1 base from J, with 16 bases between. The CDR3 covers 15 residues. The CDR3 spells CASKPGTPSGNTIYF. The CDR3, as DNA: TGTGCCAGTAAACCCGGGACACCTTCTGGAAACACCATATATTTT.

This clone has just one count. V gene TRBV18 combines with J gene TRBJ1-1, with a weak D call TRBD1 (5 bases). The germline CDR1 and CDR2 sequences are KGHSH and LQKENI. V shed 6 bases and J shed 1 base, with 9 bases lying between them. The CDR3 has 13 residues. CDR3 amino acids: CASSSGQNTEAFF. CDR3 coding DNA: TGTGCCAGCTCCTCCGGACAGAACACTGAAGCTTTCTTT.

The V gene is TRBV14, the J gene TRBJ2-5, with 9 positions matching TRBD2. The V segment lost 2 bases and the J segment 5 bases; nucleotides outside the gene matches: 9. This CDR3 comprises 16 residues. The germline gives CDR1 SGHDN, CDR2 FVKESK. The CDR3 protein is CASSQSGGGAVETQYF. The CDR3 DNA sequence: TGTGCCAGCAGCCAATCGGGCGGGGGGGCCGTGGAGACCCAGTACTTC.

This chain joins TRBV18 and TRBJ1-1; the D gene is possibly TRBD1 (5 bases). Germline V CDR1 and CDR2: KGHSH, LQKENI. Trimming left V 6 bases short and J 5 bases short, with 13 bases between. This CDR3 comprises 13 residues. The CDR3 DNA reads as TGTGCCAGCTCTCAGACAGCGGGGACTGAAGCTTTCTTT. It encodes CASSQTAGTEAFF.